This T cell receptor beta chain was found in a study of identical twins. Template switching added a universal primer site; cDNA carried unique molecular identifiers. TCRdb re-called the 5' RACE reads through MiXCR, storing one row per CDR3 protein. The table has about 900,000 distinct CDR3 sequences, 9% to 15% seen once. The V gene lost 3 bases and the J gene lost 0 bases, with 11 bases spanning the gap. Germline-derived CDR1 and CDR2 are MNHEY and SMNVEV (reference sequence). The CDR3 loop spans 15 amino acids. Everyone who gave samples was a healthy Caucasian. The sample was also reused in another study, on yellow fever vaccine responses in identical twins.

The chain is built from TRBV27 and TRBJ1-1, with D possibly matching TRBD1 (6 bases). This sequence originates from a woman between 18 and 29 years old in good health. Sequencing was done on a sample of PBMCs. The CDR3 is CASSLGADLNTEAFF. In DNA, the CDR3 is TGTGCCAGCAGTTTGGGGGCAGATTTGAACACTGAAGCTTTCTTT.